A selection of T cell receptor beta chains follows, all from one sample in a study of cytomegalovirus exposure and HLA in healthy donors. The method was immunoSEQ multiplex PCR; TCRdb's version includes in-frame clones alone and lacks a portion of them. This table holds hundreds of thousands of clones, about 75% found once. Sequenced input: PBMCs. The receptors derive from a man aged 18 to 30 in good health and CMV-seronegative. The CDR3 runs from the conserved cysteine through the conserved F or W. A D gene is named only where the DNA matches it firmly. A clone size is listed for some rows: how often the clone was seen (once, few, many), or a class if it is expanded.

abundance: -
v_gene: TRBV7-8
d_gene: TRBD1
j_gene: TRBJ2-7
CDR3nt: TGTGCCAGCAGCTTAGAAGGGGGCCCTTACGAGCAGTACTTC
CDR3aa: CASSLEGGPYEQYF

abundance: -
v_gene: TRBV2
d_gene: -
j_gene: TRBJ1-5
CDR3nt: TGTGCCAGCACCGATGGGGGACTTGACGATCAGCCCCAGCATTTT
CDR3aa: CASTDGGLDDQPQHF

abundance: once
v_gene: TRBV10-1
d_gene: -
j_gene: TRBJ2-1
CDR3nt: TGCGCCAGCACTCAACCTAGGGTGGACAGCCTTTGTCCCTACAATGAGCAGTTCTTC
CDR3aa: CASTQPRVDSLCPYNEQFF

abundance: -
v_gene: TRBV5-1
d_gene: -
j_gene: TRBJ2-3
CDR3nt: TGCGCCAGCAGCGCTGACGGGCGGGACGTTGGCACAGATACGCAGTATTTT
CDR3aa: CASSADGRDVGTDTQYF

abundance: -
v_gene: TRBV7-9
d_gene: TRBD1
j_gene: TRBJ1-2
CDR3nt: TGTGCCAGCAGCCGGGACAGGGTGGATGGCTACACCTTC
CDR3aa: CASSRDRVDGYTF

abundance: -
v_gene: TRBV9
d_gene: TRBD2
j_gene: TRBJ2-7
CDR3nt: TGTGCCAGCAGCGTAGGGGGACTAGCGGGCCCCTACGAGCAGTACTTC
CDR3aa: CASSVGGLAGPYEQYF

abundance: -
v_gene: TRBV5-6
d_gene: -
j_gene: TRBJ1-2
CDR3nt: TGTGCCAGCAGCCCCACCGGGACAACTAACTATGGCTACACCTTC
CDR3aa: CASSPTGTTNYGYTF

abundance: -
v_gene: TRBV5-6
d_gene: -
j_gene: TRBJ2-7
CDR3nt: TGTGCCAGCAGCTGGGCCCCTAGCCCCTACGAGCAGTACTTC
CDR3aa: CASSWAPSPYEQYF

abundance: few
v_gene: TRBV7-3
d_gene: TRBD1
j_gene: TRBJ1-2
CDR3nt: TGTGCCACCGAAGACAGGGGATACTATGGCTACACCTTC
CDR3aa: CATEDRGYYGYTF

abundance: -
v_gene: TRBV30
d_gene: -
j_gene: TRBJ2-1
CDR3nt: TGTGCCTGGATTATGAGGCACTATTTCAATGAGCAGTTCTTC
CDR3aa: CAWIMRHYFNEQFF

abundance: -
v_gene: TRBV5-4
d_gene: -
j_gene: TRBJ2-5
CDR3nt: TGTGCCAGCAGCTTGGCCTTGGGCACAGGTTCGACAGAGACCCAGTACTTC
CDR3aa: CASSLALGTGSTETQYF

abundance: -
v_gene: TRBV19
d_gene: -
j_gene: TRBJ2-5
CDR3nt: TGTGCCAGTAGTCAGGGGAGTCAAGAGACCCAGTACTTC
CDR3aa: CASSQGSQETQYF

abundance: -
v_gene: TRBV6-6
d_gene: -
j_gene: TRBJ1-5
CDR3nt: TGTGCCAGCAGTTTCGGGGGCAATCAGCCCCAGCATTTT
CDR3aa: CASSFGGNQPQHF

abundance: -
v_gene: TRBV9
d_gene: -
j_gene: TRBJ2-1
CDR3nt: TGTGCCAGCAGCGTAGACCCATCGGGCTCCTACAATGAGCAGTTCTTC
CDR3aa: CASSVDPSGSYNEQFF

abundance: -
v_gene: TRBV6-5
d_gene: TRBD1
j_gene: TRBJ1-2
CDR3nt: TGTGCCAGCAGTTACTCGACAGGGCCTGGCTACACCTTC
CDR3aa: CASSYSTGPGYTF

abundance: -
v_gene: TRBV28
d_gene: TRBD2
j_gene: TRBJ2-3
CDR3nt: TGTGCCAGCCTAGCGGGAGGGGGAGATACGCAGTATTTT
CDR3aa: CASLAGGGDTQYF

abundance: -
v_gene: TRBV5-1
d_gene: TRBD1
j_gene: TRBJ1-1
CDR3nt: TGCGCCAGCAGCTTGGCACAGGGGGTGACTGAAGCTTTCTTT
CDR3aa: CASSLAQGVTEAFF

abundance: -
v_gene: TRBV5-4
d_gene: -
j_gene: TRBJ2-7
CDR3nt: TGTGCCAGCAGCTTTTCTGGGGCTGACTACGAGCAGTACTTC
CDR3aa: CASSFSGADYEQYF

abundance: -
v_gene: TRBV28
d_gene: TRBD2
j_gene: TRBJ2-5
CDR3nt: TGTGCCAGCAGTTCGCTAGCGGGAGGTATGGAGACCCAGTACTTC
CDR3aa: CASSSLAGGMETQYF

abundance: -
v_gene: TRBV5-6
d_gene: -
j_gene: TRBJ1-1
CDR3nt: TGTGCCAGCAGCTTGGTCGGGGGGAACACTGAAGCTTTCTTT
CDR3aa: CASSLVGGNTEAFF

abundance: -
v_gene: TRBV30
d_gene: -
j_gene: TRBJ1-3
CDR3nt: TGTGCCTGGACGGCTGGAAACACCATATATTTT
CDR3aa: CAWTAGNTIYF

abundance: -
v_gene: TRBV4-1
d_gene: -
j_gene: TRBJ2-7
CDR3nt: TGCGCCAGCAGCCCCCAGGGTACCGGAGCTATCTACGAGCAGTACTTC
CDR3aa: CASSPQGTGAIYEQYF

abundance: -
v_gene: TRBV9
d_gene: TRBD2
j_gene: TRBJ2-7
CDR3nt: TGTGCCAGCAGCGTAGGTCCAGCGGGGCCCTACGAGCAGTACTTC
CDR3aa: CASSVGPAGPYEQYF

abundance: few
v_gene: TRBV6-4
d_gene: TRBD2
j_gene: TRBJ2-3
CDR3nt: TGTGCCAGCAGGAAAGCGGTGATAGCGGGGGAAGATACGCAGTATTTT
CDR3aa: CASRKAVIAGEDTQYF

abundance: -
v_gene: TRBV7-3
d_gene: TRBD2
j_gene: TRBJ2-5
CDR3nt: TGTGCCAGCAGCGCCATAGCGGGAGTACACGAGACCCAGTACTTC
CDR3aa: CASSAIAGVHETQYF

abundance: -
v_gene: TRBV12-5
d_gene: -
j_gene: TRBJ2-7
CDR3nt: TGTGCTAGTGGTTTGGTAGAGGGCTACGAGCAGTACTTC
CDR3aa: CASGLVEGYEQYF

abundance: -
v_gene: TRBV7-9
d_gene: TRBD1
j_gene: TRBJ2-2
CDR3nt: TGTGCCAGCAGCGATCCCAATGTGGGCAGGGACAGCGGGGAGCTGTTTTTT
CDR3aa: CASSDPNVGRDSGELFF

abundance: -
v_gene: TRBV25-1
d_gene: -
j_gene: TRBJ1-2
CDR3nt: TGTGCCAGCAGTGATCCACGCATACGGGAGTCGGACTATGGCTACACCTTC
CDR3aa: CASSDPRIRESDYGYTF

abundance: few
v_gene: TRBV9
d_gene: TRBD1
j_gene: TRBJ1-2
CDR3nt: TGTGCCAGCAGCGTAGGTGGACAGGGCTTGAGTGGCTACACCTTC
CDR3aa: CASSVGGQGLSGYTF

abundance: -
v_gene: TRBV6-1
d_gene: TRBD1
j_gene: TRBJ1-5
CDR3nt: TGTGCCAGCAAAGTTTACAGGGGAAATCAGCCCCAGCATTTT
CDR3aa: CASKVYRGNQPQHF